The 32 T cell receptor beta chains below come from one sample, sequenced in a study of identical twins. MiXCR was run by TCRdb on the 5' RACE reads, yielding one entry per CDR3 protein. The sample records some 560,000 distinct CDR3 sequences, 9.6% being singletons. Separately, the same data were catalogued under a study of yellow fever vaccine responses in identical twins.

Material: PBMCs. These receptors came from a woman under 30 in good health.

This clonotype was detected only a few times. The rearrangement uses TRBV18 and TRBJ2-7; D is ambiguous. Germline values: CDR1 KGHSH, CDR2 LQKENI. The CDR3 runs 15 residues. V lost 2 bases to trimming and J lost 0 bases, with 11 bases between them. As DNA, the CDR3 is TGTGCCAGCTCACCAGCTAGACATAGCTCCTACGAGCAGTACTTC. Translating gives CASSPARHSSYEQYF.

This clonotype has just a few counts. The chain combines TRBV4-3 with TRBJ1-2, with D possibly matching TRBD1 (5 bases). With 2 bases removed from V and 1 base from J, the gap between germline ends came to 11 bases. This CDR3 is 15 amino acids long. From germline, CDR1 is LGHNA and CDR2 YSLEER. The DNA for the CDR3 is TGCGCCAGCAGCCAAAGGGGATACGGTAACTATGGCTACACCTTC. Protein product: CASSQRGYGNYGYTF.

The chain combines TRBV27 with TRBJ2-1, with 7 bases that match TRBD2. The germline V gene has CDR1 MNHEY and CDR2 SMNVEV (reference sequence). The trim removed 9 bases at V and 6 bases at J, leaving 8 bases unmatched. The CDR3 is 13 residues long. Written as DNA, the CDR3 is TGTGCCAGTCGAGAGGGAGGGCGCAATGAGCAGTTCTTC. This encodes CASREGGRNEQFF.

This clonotype came up many times. This chain uses TRBV29-1 with TRBJ2-5; 10 bases align to TRBD1. This CDR3 contains 13 residues. Germline loops: CDR1 SQVTM, CDR2 ANQGSEA. The V and J ends lost 6 bases and 5 bases, in that order; junction bases with no gene match: 6. The DNA of the CDR3 is TGCAGCGTGGACAGGGGGGTGGTCGAGACCCAGTACTTC. As protein: CSVDRGVVETQYF.

This clonotype has just a few counts. CDR3 sequence reads: CASSLGTVLYEQYF. DNA for the CDR3: TGTGCCAGCAGTTTGGGGACAGTGTTGTACGAGCAGTACTTC. V is TRBV12-3 or TRBV12-4 and J is TRBJ2-7; 7 bases are a match to TRBD1. There are 14 residues in the CDR3. The ends lost 3 bases at V and 4 bases at J; junction bases unmatched: 6.

As concerns this clonotype: Relative to the germline gene, one junction end is altered; a read error may explain this. The V and J genes are TRBV12-3 or TRBV12-4 and TRBJ2-1; 10 bases are shared with TRBD2. The CDR3 runs to 15 residues. CDR3 amino acids: CASSFSGRAYIEQFF. The DNA for the CDR3 is TGTGCCAGCAGCTTCAGCGGGAGGGCCTACATTGAGCAGTTCTTC.

This clonotype has at least ten counts. The chain couples TRBV10-3 to TRBJ2-5; no reliable D call. Trimming took off 7 bases at V and 5 bases at J, with 14 bases between the two ends. From germline, CDR1 is ENHRY and CDR2 SYGVKD. The CDR3 contains 13 residues. The CDR3 sequence: CAITTSKAETQYF. For the CDR3, the DNA is TGTGCCATCACCACCTCCAAGGCTGAGACCCAGTACTTC.

The J gene is TRBJ2-7, the V gene TRBV27; TRBD2 might be the D (6 bases). Per germline, CDR1 MNHEY and CDR2 SMNVEV (reference sequence). V lost 2 bases and J 3 bases, leaving 14 bases between the germline ends. The CDR3 has 15 residues. The CDR3 DNA reads TGTGCCAGCAGTTTAGGCGGGCGGGGAGGCTACGAGCAGTACTTC. It specifies CASSLGGRGGYEQYF.

The chain is built from TRBV7-2 and TRBJ2-3, with D uncertain. Germline-derived CDR1 and CDR2 are SGHTA and FQGNSA. The germline V and J ends were trimmed by 1 base and 4 bases, with 12 bases remaining between them. This CDR3 is built from 15 residues. Here the CDR3 reads CASSLGFLSADTQYF. DNA of the CDR3: TGTGCCAGCAGCTTAGGATTCCTTTCTGCAGATACGCAGTATTTT.

The rearrangement links TRBV12-3 or TRBV12-4 to TRBJ2-7; 11 bases fit TRBD2. The J segment lost 7 bases and the V segment lost 7 bases, leaving 15 bases of the junction unmatched. The length of the CDR3 is 16 residues. The CDR3 is CASTGRRTSGLGEQYF. DNA of the CDR3: TGTGCCAGCACTGGGCGGCGGACTAGCGGGCTTGGGGAGCAGTACTTC.

The chain uses TRBV27 and TRBJ2-1; no firm D call. Germline CDR1 reads MNHEY; CDR2 reads SMNVEV (reference sequence). This CDR3 comprises 15 residues. V was clipped by 6 bases and J by 6 bases, with 18 bases between them. Here the CDR3 DNA reads TGTGCCAGCAGAGCCCAAAGCCACGGACGCAATGAGCAGTTCTTC. Its protein is CASRAQSHGRNEQFF.

In this sample, this clonotype turned up a few times. The V and J genes are TRBV7-2 and TRBJ1-3, with 10 bases aligning to TRBD1. Germline loops: CDR1 SGHTA, CDR2 FQGNSA. The CDR3 totals 15 residues. Unmatched junction bases numbered 2, after V lost 4 bases and J lost 2 bases. Here the CDR3 DNA reads TGTGCCAGCAGCTACGGGACAGGGGCTGGAAACACCATATATTTT. This translates into CASSYGTGAGNTIYF.

In its sample, this clonotype was seen a few times. The genes are TRBV27 and TRBJ2-1; D might be TRBD2 (5 bases). Trimming shortened V by 4 bases and J by 0 bases, and 13 bases separated the two germline ends. Germline V gene sequence: CDR1 MNHEY, CDR2 SMNVEV (reference sequence). CDR3 length: 16 amino acids. CDR3 region: CASSSGWGSSYNEQFF. CDR3 DNA: TGTGCCAGCAGTTCGGGGTGGGGTAGCTCCTACAATGAGCAGTTCTTC.

This clonotype was observed many times. The V gene is TRBV29-1, the J gene TRBJ2-7; tentatively, D is TRBD1 (7 bases). The CDR3 is 13 residues long. CDR1 is SQVTM and CDR2 is ANQGSEA in the germline V gene. Trimming took 6 bases from V and 4 from J, leaving 16 bases between them. This chain's CDR3 is CSVGGQSTYEQYF. CDR3 nucleotides: TGCAGCGTGGGGGGACAGAGCACATACGAGCAGTACTTC.

This clonotype was observed many times. V usage is TRBV20-1 and J usage is TRBJ2-1, with a weak D call TRBD2 (5 bases). Germline V lookup: CDR1 DFQATT, CDR2 SNEGSKA (reference sequence). V lost 0 bases and J lost 0, with 6 bases in between. The CDR3 consists of 14 residues. The CDR3 nucleotides read TGCAGTGCTAGAGAACTAGTCTCCTACAATGAGCAGTTCTTC. It translates to CSARELVSYNEQFF.

This clonotype was recorded many times. The CDR3 bases are TGTGCCAGCAGTCCTGCAGACAGGGTAGTTTACAATGAGCAGTTCTTC. It yields the protein CASSPADRVVYNEQFF. The genes are TRBV12-3 or TRBV12-4 and TRBJ2-1, with 7 positions matching TRBD1. The CDR3 runs 16 residues. J lost 4 bases, V lost 5 bases, and 11 bases had no gene match.

The V call is TRBV20-1, the J call TRBJ2-3, with 12 bases lining up with TRBD1. Losses at the gene ends were 0 bases for V and 5 bases for J; bases not matched to a gene: 6. Germline-derived CDR1 and CDR2 are DFQATT and SNEGSKA (reference sequence). The length of the CDR3 is 16 residues. CDR3 residues: CSARDPGQGAVDTQYF. The CDR3, as DNA: TGCAGTGCTAGAGATCCGGGACAGGGGGCTGTAGATACGCAGTATTTT.

In this sample, this clonotype turned up a few times. The V gene is TRBV12-3 or TRBV12-4, the J gene TRBJ2-7; TRBD2 aligns across 7 bases. V lost 3 bases and J lost 6; bases outside the gene matches: 5. The CDR3 is made up of 13 amino acids. The CDR3: CASSFALAVEQYF. DNA of the CDR3: TGTGCCAGCAGTTTCGCCCTAGCGGTCGAGCAGTACTTC.

This clonotype was detected a few times. V and J are TRBV24-1 and TRBJ2-7; 12 bases fit TRBD2. The germline V gene encodes CDR1 KGHDR and CDR2 SFDVKD. The CDR3 spans 15 residues. J gave up 5 bases and V 3 bases, and 4 bases lay outside the gene matches. In DNA form, the CDR3 reads TGTGCCACCAGTGATACGACTAGCGGGAGTAACGAGCAGTACTTC. The encoded protein is CATSDTTSGSNEQYF.

This clonotype appeared a few times. This chain joins TRBV6-5 and TRBJ2-7; the D is unclear. This CDR3 is 11 amino acids long. V lost 0 bases to trimming and J lost 8 bases, with 5 bases between them. CDR1 and CDR2 (germline): MNHEY, SVGAGI. This chain's CDR3 is CASSYSFQQYF. In nucleotides, the CDR3 is TGTGCCAGCAGTTACTCGTTCCAGCAGTACTTC.

This clonotype came up many times. The chain has TRBV27 and TRBJ2-7; TRBD2 agrees at 10 bases. CDR1 is MNHEY, CDR2 SMNVEV, per germline (reference sequence). The ends lost 0 bases at V and 1 base at J; junction bases unmatched: 12. This CDR3 is 19 amino acids long. The DNA for the CDR3 is TGTGCCAGCAGTTTATCGGCGCCCTTCACTAGCGGGAAGTCCTACGAGCAGTACTTC. It codes for CASSLSAPFTSGKSYEQYF.

This clonotype was counted a few times. The chain carries TRBV27 and TRBJ2-5, with D possibly matching TRBD2 (7 bases). The CDR3 has 16 amino acids. V dropped 3 bases and J dropped 2 bases, with 16 bases sitting between them. Germline V gene lookup returns CDR1 MNHEY and CDR2 SMNVEV (reference sequence). Here the CDR3 DNA reads TGTGCCAGCAGTTTTCGGGGCGGGGGCTCTCAAGAGACCCAGTACTTC. Translating gives CASSFRGGGSQETQYF.

The chain is built from TRBV19 and TRBJ2-7, with a possible D match to TRBD1 (5 bases). CDR1 LNHDA and CDR2 SQIVND come from the germline V gene (reference sequence). Trimming removed 3 bases from V and 0 bases from J, with 12 bases in between. There are 15 residues in the CDR3. CDR3 protein: CASSMGGATSYEQYF. The CDR3 nucleotides read TGTGCCAGTAGTATGGGTGGGGCCACCTCCTACGAGCAGTACTTC.

This clonotype was detected a few times. This chain joins TRBV5-1 and TRBJ2-1, with TRBD2 matching over 7 bases. Germline V CDR1 and CDR2: SGHRS, YFSETQ. Trimming cost V 2 bases and J 6 bases; bases outside gene matches: 8. The CDR3 sequence is 15 residues long. CDR3 loop: CASSLGGGNANEQFF. The CDR3 coding sequence is TGCGCCAGCAGCTTAGGCGGGGGAAACGCCAATGAGCAGTTCTTC.

This clonotype was picked up many times. The rearrangement joins TRBV6-5 to TRBJ1-1; D may be TRBD1 (6 bases). The CDR3 contains 12 residues. Germline V gives CDR1 MNHEY, CDR2 SVGAGI. V was trimmed by 6 bases and J by 11 bases, leaving 16 bases between them. CDR3 sequence (DNA): TGTGCCAGCAGGCCGAACAGGGCGGTGGCTTTCTTT. Protein product: CASRPNRAVAFF.

This clonotype was seen at least ten times. The CDR3 is CASSLNTGANEQYF. The DNA of the CDR3 is TGTGCCAGCAGCTTAAATACAGGGGCGAACGAGCAGTACTTC. This chain links TRBV7-6 with TRBJ2-7, with TRBD1 identical over 7 bases. The junction had 6 bases not matched to a gene; V was cut back by 2 bases and J by 5 bases. CDR3 length: 14 amino acids. Germline loops: CDR1 SGHVS, CDR2 FNYEAQ.

This clonotype was recorded a few times. The V call is TRBV18, the J call TRBJ2-3; 8 nucleotides agree with TRBD2. With V trimmed by 3 bases and J by 3 bases, 17 bases remained unmatched. Germline V gives CDR1 KGHSH, CDR2 LQKENI. The CDR3 is made up of 19 amino acids. CDR3 residues: CASSPRRLAGTEETDTQYF. The CDR3 coding sequence is TGTGCCAGCTCACCGAGACGGCTAGCGGGTACCGAGGAAACAGATACGCAGTATTTT. The full variable domain, completed using reference TRBV18 and TRBJ2-3, is NAGVMQNPRHLVRRRGQEARLRCSPMKGHSHVYWYRQLPEEGLKFMVYLQKENIIDESGMPKERFSAEFPKEGPSILRIQQVVRGDSAAYFCASSPRRLAGTEETDTQYFGPGTRLTVL.

The chain couples TRBV15 to TRBJ2-7; 8 bases fit TRBD2. The germline gives CDR1 LNHNV, CDR2 YYDKDF (reference sequence). The CDR3 totals 15 residues. Germline trimming cut 3 bases from V and 2 bases from J; bases unmatched to any gene: 6. The DNA for the CDR3 is TGTGCCACCAGCAGCGGACGGGGGGGGACCTACGAGCAGTACTTC. Protein: CATSSGRGGTYEQYF.

This clonotype was detected a few times. The J gene is TRBJ1-2, the V gene TRBV27; D may be TRBD1 (5 bases). CDR3 length: 14 residues. Germline CDR1 is MNHEY and CDR2 is SMNVEV (reference sequence). The V end was cut by 8 bases, the J end by 1 base, with 14 bases between. The CDR3 spells CASGGAGYNYGYTF. In DNA form, the CDR3 reads TGTGCCAGCGGAGGGGCAGGCTATAACTATGGCTACACCTTC.

In its sample, this clonotype was seen many times. The J gene is TRBJ2-1, the V gene TRBV4-3, with a possible D match to TRBD1 (5 bases). The CDR3 has 16 residues. In germline, CDR1 is LGHNA, CDR2 YSLEER. The V end lost 0 bases, the J end lost 0 bases, and 9 bases lay between the germline ends. This chain's CDR3 is CASSQDLDISYNEQFF. The CDR3 DNA sequence: TGCGCCAGCAGCCAAGATCTGGACATCTCCTACAATGAGCAGTTCTTC.

Many counts were recorded for this clonotype. The chain has TRBV20-1 and TRBJ2-4; 8 bases map to TRBD1. Germline CDR1 and CDR2: DFQATT and SNEGSKA (reference sequence). V shed 6 bases, J shed 8 bases, and the junction held 12 bases outside the gene matches. The CDR3 contains 14 residues. CDR3 residues: CSAKPAGGPDIQYF. CDR3 in DNA: TGCAGTGCCAAGCCCGCAGGGGGCCCGGACATTCAGTACTTC.

V usage is TRBV21-1 and J usage is TRBJ2-5; the D call in the table, TRBD1, was not verified against the DNA. TRBV21-1 is tagged as a pseudogene. This CDR3 contains 15 residues. CDR3: CASSKTGAYHETQYF. The CDR3 nucleotides are TGTGCCAGCAGCAAAACGGGGGCATATCATGAGACCCAGTACTTC.